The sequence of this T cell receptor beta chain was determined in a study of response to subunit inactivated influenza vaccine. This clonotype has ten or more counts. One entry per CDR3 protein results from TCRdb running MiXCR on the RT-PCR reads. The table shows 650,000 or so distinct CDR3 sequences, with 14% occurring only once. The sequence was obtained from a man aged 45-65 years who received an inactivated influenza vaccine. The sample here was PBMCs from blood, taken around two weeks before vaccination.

This CDR3 reads CASSDSSELGLNTEAFF. The CDR3 DNA follows: TGTGCCAGCAGCGACAGTTCAGAGCTGGGCCTGAACACTGAAGCTTTCTTT. The V and J genes are TRBV12-3 or TRBV12-4 and TRBJ1-1; the D gene is possibly TRBD1 (5 bases). This CDR3 comprises 17 residues. The V end was cut by 6 bases, the J end by 0 bases, with 20 bases between.